This T cell receptor beta chain was observed in a study of shared clonotypes between healthy human individuals. Study results and limitations: Roughly 4.6% of naive CD4 clonotypes were common to a few donors. The low donor count limited represented genetic and exposure-history diversity.

Produced via immunoSEQ multiplex PCR; TCRdb's table is partial and in-frame only. The sample lists some 580,000 clones; roughly 97% were seen once. On this clone: Antigen: not known.

Healthy adults negative for HIV, lacking recent acute infections or vaccinations, served as donors. Germline V gives CDR1 KGHSH, CDR2 LQKENI. The CDR3 consists of 12 residues. V was clipped by 3 bases and J by 4 bases, with 6 bases between them. The sample comprised naive CD4+ T cells sorted from blood. Specified subset: CD45RA+ positively selected. The receptor was derived from a woman in her twenties or thirties in good health. The chain employs TRBV18 and TRBJ2-5, with no clear D. The CDR3 loop reads CASSPSGETQYF. For the CDR3, the DNA is TGTGCCAGCTCACCTTCAGGAGAGACCCAGTACTTC.